The clone carrying this T cell receptor beta chain came up many times. Antigen specificity is unknown. These data belong to a study of CD8 T cells in ankylosing spondylitis. TCRdb reprocessed the 5' RACE reads with MiXCR, giving one entry per CDR3 protein. The data hold just under 550,000 distinct CDR3 sequences, with about 13% observed a single time. General study results and limits: Previously reported in reactive arthritis synovial fluid and blood were some of the motif variants. A TCR beta motif of 7 to 9 highly homologous variants seemed to mark ankylosing spondylitis blood.

The sequenced material came from blood, either unsorted or a sorted T cell fraction (not recorded which). The origin of this receptor is a male donor with ankylosing spondylitis.

In nucleotides, the CDR3 is TGTGCCAGCAGCCCGACGGGACAGGGTAATTCACCCCTCCACTTT. Amino acid sequence: CASSPTGQGNSPLHF. The chain is built from TRBV28 and TRBJ1-6; TRBD1 aligns across 9 bases. The CDR3 runs to 15 residues. The trim removed 6 bases at V and 6 bases at J, leaving 6 bases unmatched. Germline CDR1 is MDHEN and CDR2 is SYDVKM.